This TCR beta chain originates from a study of blood T cell repertoires in COVID-19. Looking at the study overall: T cells, B-cell-depleted T cells, or PBMCs provided the cDNA or gDNA that served as material.

Libraries were prepared by immunoSEQ multiplex PCR; TCRdb keeps only in-frame clonotypes and omits some of them. The sample includes over 100,000 clones, roughly 81% of them seen just once. Sequencing used peripheral blood. This TCR was sampled from a human donor in a cohort sampled during active COVID-19.

The CDR3 protein is CASSATGQNNEKLFF. CDR3 DNA: TGTGCCAGCAGCGCCACGGGACAGAATAATGAAAAACTGTTTTTT. The gene calls are TRBV11-2 and TRBJ1-4; 7 positions agree with TRBD1. Unmatched junction bases numbered 7, after V lost 5 bases and J lost 4 bases. This CDR3 contains 15 residues. Germline V gene lookup returns CDR1 SGHAT and CDR2 FQNNGV.